These 7 T cell receptor beta chains originate from one sample sequenced in a study of blood T cell repertoires in COVID-19 (dated by TCRdb to 2018 to 2020). The receptor library was made with the immunoSEQ multiplex PCR assay. TCRdb carries this immuneACCESS record with in-frame sequences only. Its versions omit some clonotypes, under half of them owing to an unresolved V gene in the studies checked, with the rest unexplained. Counted in this sample were 150,000 or so clones; nearly 80% of them appeared once. The top ten constitute 2.5% to 3% of the sample. The sample taken for sequencing was PBMCs or T cells enriched from blood (not recorded which). These receptors were collected from a woman between 45 and 65 years old who had recovered from COVID-19.

This chain links TRBV7-9 with TRBJ1-6; TRBD1 matches 8 bases. CDR3 length: 15 amino acids. After removal of 6 bases from V and 9 bases from J, the junction contained 10 bases not matched to a gene. CDR1 SEHNR and CDR2 FQNEAQ come from the germline V gene (reference sequence). The chain's CDR3 is CASRSGGAATSPLHF. The CDR3, as DNA: TGTGCCAGCAGATCAGGGGGCGCGGCAACTTCACCCCTCCACTTT.

The genes are TRBV6-5 and TRBJ1-2; possibly TRBD1 for D (5 bases). This CDR3 has 14 residues. Looked up from germline, CDR1 is MNHEY and CDR2 is SVGAGI. Trimming pared 0 bases from V and 8 bases from J, leaving 13 bases between. The CDR3 DNA sequence: TGTGCCAGCAGTTACTCGCGGAGGGGCGGCGGCTACACCTTC. Translation: CASSYSRRGGGYTF.

The chain carries TRBV6-1 and TRBJ2-6; 7 bases are a match to TRBD1. The J segment lost 4 bases and the V segment lost 2 bases, leaving 8 bases of the junction unmatched. Germline values: CDR1 MNHNS, CDR2 SASEGT. The CDR3 runs to 17 residues. As DNA, the CDR3 is TGTGCCAGCAGTGAAATCGGCAGGGGGAGCGGGGCCAACGTCCTGACTTTC. Translating gives CASSEIGRGSGANVLTF.

The V gene is TRBV27, the J gene TRBJ2-3; tentative D call: TRBD1 (6 bases). The CDR3 extends over 14 amino acids. The ends were cut back, 6 bases at V and 5 bases at J, with 15 bases in the middle. CDR1 and CDR2 (germline): MNHEY, SMNVEV (reference sequence). The CDR3, as DNA: TGTGCCAGCAGCCTAGGGGGTGGGAAAGATACGCAGTATTTT. Its protein is CASSLGGGKDTQYF.

The chain couples TRBV28 to TRBJ1-1; the D gene is possibly TRBD1 (5 bases). Germline CDR1 and CDR2: MDHEN and SYDVKM. The germline V and J ends were trimmed by 7 bases and 13 bases, with 25 bases remaining between them. The length of the CDR3 is 14 residues. CDR3 protein: CASTLRIGGGESFF. The CDR3 DNA is TGTGCCAGCACTCTAAGGATCGGCGGGGGAGAGAGTTTCTTT. Using reference TRBV28 and TRBJ1-1 for the parts outside the CDR3, the full variable domain is DVKVTQSSRYLVKRTGEKVFLECVQDMDHENMFWYRQDPGLGLRLIYFSYDVKMKEKGDIPEGYSVSREKKERFSLILESASTNQTSMYLCASTLRIGGGESFFGQGTRLTVV.

The chain carries TRBV10-2 and TRBJ2-2, with 10 positions matching TRBD2. V lost 6 bases, J lost 5 bases, and 3 bases stayed unmatched. The CDR3 is made up of 14 amino acids. Germline loops: CDR1 WSHSY, CDR2 SAAADI. The CDR3, as DNA: TGCGCCAGCAGGGGGACTAGCGCTACCGGGGAGCTGTTTTTT. It yields the protein CASRGTSATGELFF.

This clone was observed once. The gene calls are TRBV10-1 and TRBJ2-1; 9 nucleotides line up with TRBD2. Germline-derived CDR1 and CDR2 are WNHNN and SYGVQD (reference sequence). V shed 3 bases and J 5 bases; nucleotides not matched to a gene: 5. This CDR3 contains 15 residues. The CDR3 DNA reads as TGCGCCAGCAGTGATGGTAGCGGGGGTAACAATGAGCAGTTCTTC. Translated, it gives CASSDGSGGNNEQFF.